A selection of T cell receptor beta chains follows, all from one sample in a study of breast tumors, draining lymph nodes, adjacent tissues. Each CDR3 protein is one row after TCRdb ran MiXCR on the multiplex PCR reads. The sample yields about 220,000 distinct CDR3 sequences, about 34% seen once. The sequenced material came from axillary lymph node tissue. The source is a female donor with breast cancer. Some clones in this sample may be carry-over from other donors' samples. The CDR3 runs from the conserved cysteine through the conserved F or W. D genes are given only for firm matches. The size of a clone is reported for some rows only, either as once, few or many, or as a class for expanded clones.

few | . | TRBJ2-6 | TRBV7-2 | CASSLEGANVLTF | TGTGCCAGCAGTCTGGAGGGGGCCAACGTCCTGACTTTC
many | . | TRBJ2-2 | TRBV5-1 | CASSIGSGNTGELFF | TGCGCCAGCAGTATAGGGTCGGGGAACACCGGGGAGCTGTTTTTT
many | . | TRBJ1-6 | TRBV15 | CATSRARGAGSPLHF | TGTGCCACCAGCAGAGCTCGGGGCGCGGGATCACCCCTCCACTTT
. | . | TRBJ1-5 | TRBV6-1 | CASSEIGAEFQPQHF | TGTGCCAGCAGTGAAATAGGGGCTGAGTTTCAGCCCCAGCATTTT
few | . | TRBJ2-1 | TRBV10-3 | CASSSTGIEQFF | TGTGCCAGCAGCTCAACAGGGATTGAGCAGTTCTTC
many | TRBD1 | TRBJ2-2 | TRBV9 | CASSIPTGTGGTGELFF | TGTGCCAGCAGCATCCCGACCGGGACAGGGGGAACCGGGGAGCTGTTTTTT
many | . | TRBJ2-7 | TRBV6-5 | CASSYIGGPYEQYF | TGTGCCAGCAGTTACATAGGGGGACCCTACGAGCAGTACTTC
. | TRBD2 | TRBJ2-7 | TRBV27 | CASSLLLSGRAPYEQYF | TGTGCCAGCAGTTTACTCCTTAGCGGGAGGGCCCCCTACGAGCAGTACTTC
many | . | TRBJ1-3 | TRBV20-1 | CSAPGQLSSGNTIYF | TGCAGTGCTCCGGGGCAGTTGAGCTCTGGAAACACCATATATTTT
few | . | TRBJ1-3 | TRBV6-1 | CASSVIKGGTGNTIYF | TGTGCCAGCAGTGTCATTAAGGGGGGCACAGGAAACACCATATATTTT
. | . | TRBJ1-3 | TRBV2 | CASSESGPWGGGNTIYF | TGTGCCAGCAGTGAAAGTGGGCCCTGGGGAGGCGGAAACACCATATATTTT
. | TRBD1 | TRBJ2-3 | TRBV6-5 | CASRRQGASTDTQYF | TGTGCCAGCAGAAGACAGGGGGCGAGCACAGATACGCAGTATTTT
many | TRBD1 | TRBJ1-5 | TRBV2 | CASSERGQVSNQPQHF | TGTGCCAGCAGTGAACGGGGACAGGTTTCGAATCAGCCCCAGCATTTT
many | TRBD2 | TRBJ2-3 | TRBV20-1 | CSARAPGLAGSTDTQYF | TGCAGTGCTAGAGCCCCGGGACTAGCGGGGAGCACAGATACGCAGTATTTT
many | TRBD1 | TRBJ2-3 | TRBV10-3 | CAISMDRDAADTQYF | TGTGCCATCAGTATGGACAGGGACGCGGCAGATACGCAGTATTTT
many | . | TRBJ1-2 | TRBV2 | CASSEYPASGGYTF | TGTGCCAGCAGTGAGTACCCAGCCTCAGGTGGCTACACCTTC
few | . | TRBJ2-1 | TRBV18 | CASSPLRAGTGFASEQFF | TGTGCCAGCTCACCACTTAGAGCCGGGACGGGATTTGCTAGTGAGCAGTTCTTC
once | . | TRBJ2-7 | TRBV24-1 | CATGVGGGIYEQYF | TGTGCCACCGGTGTTGGAGGGGGAATCTACGAGCAGTACTTC
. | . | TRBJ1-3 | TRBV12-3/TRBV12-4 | CASTTGNRNTIYF | TGTGCCAGCACAACGGGGAACAGAAACACCATATATTTT
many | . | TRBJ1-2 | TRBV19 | CASSIRGSYGYTF | TGTGCCAGTAGTATACGAGGCAGCTATGGCTACACCTTC
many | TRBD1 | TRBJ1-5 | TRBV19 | CASSMDRGVGNQPQHF | TGTGCCAGTAGTATGGACAGGGGAGTGGGCAATCAGCCCCAGCATTTT
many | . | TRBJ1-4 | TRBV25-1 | CASSDHGFGGGEKLFF | TGTGCCAGCAGTGATCACGGTTTTGGGGGTGGGGAAAAACTGTTTTTT
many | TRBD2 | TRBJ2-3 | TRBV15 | CATSSPGLAGASMGTQYF | TGTGCCACCAGCAGTCCCGGACTAGCGGGAGCCTCAATGGGTACGCAGTATTTT
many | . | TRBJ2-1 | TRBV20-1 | CSAPPELGGRYNEQFF | TGCAGTGCTCCCCCCGAACTTGGCGGGCGTTACAATGAGCAGTTCTTC
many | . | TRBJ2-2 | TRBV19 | CASSPNRGDTGELFF | TGTGCCAGTAGTCCCAACCGGGGCGACACCGGGGAGCTGTTTTTT
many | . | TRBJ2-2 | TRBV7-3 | CASGPRGGELFF | TGTGCCAGCGGGCCACGCGGGGGGGAGCTGTTTTTT
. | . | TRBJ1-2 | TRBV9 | CASSTTGALDGYTF | TGTGCCAGCAGCACGACAGGTGCCTTAGATGGCTACACCTTC
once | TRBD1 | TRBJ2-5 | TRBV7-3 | CASSLGGDRGLGETQYF | TGTGCCAGCAGCCTGGGGGGGGACAGGGGGCTGGGAGAGACCCAGTACTTC
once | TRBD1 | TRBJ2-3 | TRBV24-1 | CAAVRGQGTQYF | TGTGCCGCCGTCCGGGGACAGGGTACGCAGTATTTT
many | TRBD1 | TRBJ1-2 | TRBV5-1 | CASSLDQGANYGYTF | TGCGCCAGCAGCTTGGATCAGGGGGCTAACTATGGCTACACCTTC
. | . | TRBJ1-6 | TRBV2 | CASSESGAGSPLHF | TGTGCCAGCAGTGAAAGTGGGGCAGGATCACCCCTCCACTTT
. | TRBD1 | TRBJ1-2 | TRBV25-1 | CASSVQKTGQGSNYGYTF | TGTGCCAGCAGTGTTCAGAAAACGGGACAGGGTTCTAACTATGGCTACACCTTC
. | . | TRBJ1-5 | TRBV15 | CATSRPGQGNANQPQHF | TGTGCCACCAGCAGACCGGGTCAGGGAAACGCCAATCAGCCCCAGCATTTT
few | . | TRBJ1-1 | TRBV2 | CASSVNTEAFF | TGTGCCAGCAGTGTCAACACTGAAGCTTTCTTT
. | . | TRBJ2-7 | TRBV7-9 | CASSLAGTEQYF | TGTGCCAGCAGCTTAGCAGGGACAGAGCAGTACTTC
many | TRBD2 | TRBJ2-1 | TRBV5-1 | CASSLGLAGASYNEQFF | TGCGCCAGCAGCTTGGGACTAGCGGGGGCCTCCTACAATGAGCAGTTCTTC
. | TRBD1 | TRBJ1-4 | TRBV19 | CASSMSAGTGSEKLFF | TGTGCCAGTAGTATGTCCGCCGGGACAGGGTCGGAAAAACTGTTTTTT
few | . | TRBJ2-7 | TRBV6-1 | CASRINTDYEQYF | TGTGCCAGCAGAATAAATACCGACTACGAGCAGTACTTC
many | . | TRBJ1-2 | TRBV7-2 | CASSLVGDRGYTF | TGTGCCAGCAGCTTAGTCGGGGATCGGGGCTACACCTTC
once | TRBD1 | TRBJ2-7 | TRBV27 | CASSVYPGQGYEQYF | TGTGCCAGCAGTGTATACCCAGGACAGGGCTACGAGCAGTACTTC
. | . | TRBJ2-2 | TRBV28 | CASRRGTGEVFF | TGTGCCAGCAGGAGGGGCACCGGGGAGGTGTTTTTT
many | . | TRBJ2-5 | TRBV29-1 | CSPTDLQETQYF | TGCAGTCCGACGGATCTACAAGAGACCCAGTACTTC
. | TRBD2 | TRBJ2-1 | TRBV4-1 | CASSELAGGPSSYNEQFF | TGCGCCAGCAGCGAACTAGCGGGAGGGCCGAGCTCCTACAATGAGCAGTTCTTC
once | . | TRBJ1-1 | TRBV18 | CASSPKGNTEAFF | TGTGCCAGCTCACCAAAGGGGAACACTGAAGCTTTCTTT
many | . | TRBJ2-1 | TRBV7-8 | CASSFSGVSYNEQFF | TGTGCCAGCAGCTTCTCTGGGGTCTCCTACAATGAGCAGTTCTTC
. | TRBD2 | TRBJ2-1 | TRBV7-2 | CASSPGLAGGFF | TGTGCCAGCAGCCCTGGACTAGCGGGAGGGTTCTTC
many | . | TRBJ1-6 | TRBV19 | CASRPGGTNNSPLHF | TGTGCCAGTAGGCCGGGGGGAACTAATAATTCACCCCTCCACTTT
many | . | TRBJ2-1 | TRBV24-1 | CATSDSRPGNASNYNEQFF | TGTGCCACCAGTGATTCCAGGCCAGGGAACGCTAGCAACTACAATGAGCAGTTCTTC
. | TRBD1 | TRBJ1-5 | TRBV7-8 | CASSLGTGGGQPQHF | TGTGCCAGCAGCTTGGGAACAGGGGGCGGTCAGCCCCAGCATTTT
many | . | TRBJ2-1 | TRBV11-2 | CASSLAQTSFYNEQFF | TGTGCCAGCAGCTTAGCCCAAACTAGTTTCTACAATGAGCAGTTCTTC
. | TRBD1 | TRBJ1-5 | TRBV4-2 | CASSLHRGEFNQPQHF | TGTGCCAGCAGCCTACACAGGGGGGAGTTCAATCAGCCCCAGCATTTT
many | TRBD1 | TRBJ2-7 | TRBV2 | CASRGWTGAVYEQYF | TGTGCCAGCAGGGGATGGACAGGGGCGGTCTACGAGCAGTACTTC
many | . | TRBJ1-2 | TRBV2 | CASSEGERNYGYTF | TGTGCCAGCAGTGAGGGGGAGAGGAACTATGGCTACACCTTC
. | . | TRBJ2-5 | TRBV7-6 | CASSLQSAGAQETQYF | TGTGCCAGCAGCCTACAGAGCGCGGGGGCCCAAGAGACCCAGTACTTC
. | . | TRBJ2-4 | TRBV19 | CASKDSGEGLRENIQYF | TGTGCCAGTAAAGACAGCGGAGAGGGTTTGAGAGAAAACATTCAGTACTTC
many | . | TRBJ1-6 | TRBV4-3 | CASSQEFRDNSPLHF | TGCGCCAGCAGCCAAGAATTCAGGGATAATTCACCCCTCCACTTT